This entry is about one T cell receptor (beta chain). Its antigen is not known. Trimming cost V 4 bases and J 4 bases, with 14 bases left between them. Germline loops: CDR1 KGHSH, CDR2 LQKENI. The CDR3 has 15 amino acids. These data belong to a study of T cell responses to AZD1222 COVID-19 vaccine. General study results and limits: The sample set comprised mostly white British donors with more females, and clonal diversity was possibly underestimated. Across spike, vaccine-associated CD4 TCRs were found, dominant at 160-218 and 743-854.

The repertoire was sequenced with immunoSEQ multiplex PCR; TCRdb's copy has only in-frame clones and lacks some. The data contain tens of thousands of clones, about 70% of them singletons. Material: peripheral blood, obtained on day 0 of AZD1222 vaccination. The origin of this receptor is an adult in good health. This chain joins TRBV18 and TRBJ1-3; D is ambiguous. CDR3 in amino acids: CASSLDAPGGNTIYF. The DNA of the CDR3 is TGTGCCAGCTCACTGGACGCACCGGGGGGAAACACCATATATTTT.